This TCR beta chain comes out of a study of identical twins. Germline CDR1 and CDR2: WNHNN and SYGVQD (reference sequence). The germline V and J ends were trimmed by 9 bases and 14 bases, with 11 bases remaining between them. The CDR3 runs 10 residues. From the 5' RACE reads, TCRdb called clonotypes with MiXCR, one entry per CDR3 protein. The repertoire holds hundreds of thousands of distinct CDR3 sequences, with about 20% as singletons. These same data were also listed under a study on T cells expressing NK-cell markers. That report adds: Several experiments employed an anti-gamma-delta TCR antibody to confine sorting to alpha-beta TCR T cells. Roughly 1.0-7.0% of CD8+ T cells in about six donors belonged to dominant NKG2C+ clonotypes. Once again these clonotypes came out on top in the CD3+CD56-NKG2C+ fraction of a few donors.

Sequenced input: PBMCs. This clonotype was obtained from a woman aged 18-29 years in good health. The genes are TRBV10-1 and TRBJ1-6; D uncertain. CDR3 bases: TGCGCCAGGACCTTTGAGACCCTCCACTTT. Translating gives CARTFETLHF.